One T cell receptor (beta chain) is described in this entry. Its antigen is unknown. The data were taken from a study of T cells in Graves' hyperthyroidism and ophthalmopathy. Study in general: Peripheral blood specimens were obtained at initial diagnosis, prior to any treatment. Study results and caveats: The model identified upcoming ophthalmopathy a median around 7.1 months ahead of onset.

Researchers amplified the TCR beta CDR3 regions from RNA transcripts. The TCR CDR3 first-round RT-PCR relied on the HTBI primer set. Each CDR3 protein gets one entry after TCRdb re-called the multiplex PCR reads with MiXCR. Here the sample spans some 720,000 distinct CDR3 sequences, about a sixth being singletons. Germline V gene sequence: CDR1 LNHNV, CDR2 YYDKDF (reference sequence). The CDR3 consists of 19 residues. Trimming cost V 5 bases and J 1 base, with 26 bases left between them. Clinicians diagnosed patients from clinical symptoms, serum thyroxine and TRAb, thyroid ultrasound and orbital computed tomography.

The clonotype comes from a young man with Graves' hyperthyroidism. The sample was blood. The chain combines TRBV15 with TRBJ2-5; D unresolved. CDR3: CATSRGPYRANLPQETQYF. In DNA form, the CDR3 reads TGTGCCACCAGCCGCGGACCCTACCGGGCCAACTTGCCCCAAGAGACCCAGTACTTC.